A single sample gave rise to the 29 T cell receptor beta chains below, sequenced in a study of CD8 T cells in ankylosing spondylitis. TCRdb itself ran the 5' RACE reads through MiXCR, one entry per CDR3 protein. The sample includes about 360,000 distinct CDR3 sequences, 20% to 25% of them seen just once. Sequenced sample: blood, either unsorted or a sorted T cell fraction (not recorded which). The receptors were gathered from a male donor with ankylosing spondylitis or in good health (not recorded which).

This clonotype has just a few counts. V usage is TRBV9 and J usage is TRBJ2-2, with 10 bases aligning to TRBD1. From germline, CDR1 is SGDLS and CDR2 YYNGEE. Trimming removed 6 bases from V and 5 bases from J; junction bases left unmatched: 7. The CDR3 runs to 15 residues. The chain's CDR3 is CASTRGQGGTGELFF. The CDR3 DNA is TGTGCCAGCACCCGAGGACAGGGGGGGACCGGGGAGCTGTTTTTT.

The V gene is TRBV29-1, the J gene TRBJ2-7; no definite D call. The CDR3 consists of 12 residues. Looked up from germline, CDR1 is SQVTM and CDR2 is ANQGSEA. The V gene lost 4 bases and the J gene lost 7 bases, with 14 bases spanning the gap. Here the CDR3 DNA reads TGCAGCGTTGTACAGTCATCCGGAGAGCAGTACTTC. Its protein is CSVVQSSGEQYF.

In its sample, this clonotype was seen a few times. The chain uses TRBV25-1 and TRBJ2-7; 8 nucleotides match TRBD1. This CDR3 region has 15 residues. Germline trimming cut 4 bases from V and 0 bases from J; bases unmatched to any gene: 5. Looked up from germline, CDR1 is MGHDK and CDR2 is SYGVNS. CDR3 loop: CASSAGDRRSYEQYF. CDR3 DNA sequence: TGTGCCAGCAGTGCCGGGGACAGGCGCTCCTACGAGCAGTACTTC.

The genes are TRBV27 and TRBJ2-3; D perhaps matches TRBD2 (7 bases). The CDR3 covers 12 residues. Germline V gives CDR1 MNHEY, CDR2 SMNVEV (reference sequence). Deletions cut 8 bases from V and 5 bases from J, with 11 bases between. CDR3 sequence (DNA): TGTGCCAGCGGGGAGGGGGTAGATACGCAGTATTTT. Translating it yields CASGEGVDTQYF.

This chain joins TRBV2 and TRBJ2-5; D may be TRBD2 (6 bases). Germline CDR1 SNHLY, CDR2 FYNNEI. This CDR3 has 16 amino acids. V shed 6 bases and J shed 1 base, with 18 bases lying between them. DNA of the CDR3: TGTGCCAGCAGCGCCTGGTGGGGGAGGCCCCAAGAGACCCAGTACTTC. The encoded protein is CASSAWWGRPQETQYF.

In its sample, this clonotype was seen many times. This chain links TRBV2 with TRBJ2-7, with 10 bases identical to TRBD1. Germline assignment: CDR1 SNHLY and CDR2 FYNNEI. V trimming: 6 bases; J trimming: 5 bases; junction bases outside the gene matches: 7. The length of the CDR3 is 14 residues. This chain's CDR3 is CASRGQGQSDEQYF. DNA for the CDR3: TGTGCCAGCAGGGGACAGGGGCAAAGCGACGAGCAGTACTTC.

This clonotype appeared a few times. V gene TRBV12-3 or TRBV12-4 combines with J gene TRBJ2-5; D uncertain. This CDR3 is 14 amino acids long. Deletions cut 3 bases from V and 4 bases from J, with 12 bases between. DNA for the CDR3: TGTGCCAGCAGTTTTGAAGGGATTGGAGAGACCCAGTACTTC. Translated: CASSFEGIGETQYF.

Ten or more counts support this clonotype. The V and J genes are TRBV4-1 and TRBJ2-2; 8 bases align to TRBD1. V shed 8 bases, J shed 6 bases, and the junction held 5 bases outside the gene matches. From germline, CDR1 is MGHRA and CDR2 YSYEKL. The CDR3 loop spans 13 amino acids. CDR3 in amino acids: CASRGTGAGELFF. The CDR3 nucleotides are TGCGCCAGCCGCGGGACAGGCGCCGGGGAGCTGTTTTTT.

The chain is built from TRBV6-1 and TRBJ2-2; the D gene is possibly TRBD2 (7 bases). V gave up 8 bases and J gave up 0 bases, with 10 bases separating them. The CDR3 length is 14 residues. Germline CDR1 reads MNHNS; CDR2 reads SASEGT. DNA of the CDR3: TGTGCCAGCGCGGGGGCCGCGAACACCGGGGAGCTGTTTTTT. Translated, it gives CASAGAANTGELFF.

This clonotype was counted between two and nine times. This rearrangement joins TRBV7-9 to TRBJ1-6; D is possibly TRBD1 (5 bases). The CDR3 has 12 residues. The V gene lost 8 bases and the J gene lost 7 bases, with 9 bases spanning the gap. Germline CDR1 reads SEHNR; CDR2 reads FQNEAQ (reference sequence). As DNA, the CDR3 is TGTGCCAGCGATCGGGGGAATTCACCCCTCCACTTT. This sequence encodes CASDRGNSPLHF.

This clonotype was observed once. The rearrangement uses TRBV30 and TRBJ1-2; tentative D call: TRBD1 (6 bases). Trimming left V 4 bases short and J 6 bases short, with 9 bases between. From germline, CDR1 is GTSNPN and CDR2 SVGIG (reference sequence). CDR3 length: 11 amino acids. The CDR3 protein is CAWMAGDGYTF. In DNA, the CDR3 is TGTGCCTGGATGGCAGGGGATGGCTACACCTTC.

The chain employs TRBV7-6 and TRBJ2-2, with 7 nucleotides matching TRBD2. Germline CDR1 SGHVS, CDR2 FNYEAQ. Trimming at V came to 5 bases and at J to 0 bases, leaving 3 bases not matched to a gene. The CDR3 consists of 15 residues. CDR3 amino acids: CASSRDYSNTGELFF. The CDR3 DNA reads TGTGCCAGCAGCCGGGACTACTCGAACACCGGGGAGCTGTTTTTT.

The chain is built from TRBV11-2 and TRBJ1-2, with unresolved D. The CDR3 is 13 amino acids. Trimming cost V 5 bases and J 10 bases, with 17 bases left between them. Germline CDR1 SGHAT, CDR2 FQNNGV. CDR3 region: CASSLGSVVTYTF. The CDR3 DNA reads TGTGCCAGCAGCCTAGGGTCTGTGGTTACCTACACCTTC.

The chain employs TRBV7-8 and TRBJ1-2, with 7 bases that match TRBD1. The CDR3 loop spans 16 amino acids. The germline gives CDR1 SGHVS, CDR2 FQNEAQ. Trimming cost V 3 bases and J 1 base; bases outside gene matches: 8. The chain's CDR3 is CASSFDRAGFNYGYTF. The CDR3 DNA reads TGTGCCAGCAGCTTTGACAGGGCCGGCTTTAACTATGGCTACACCTTC.

This sequence joins TRBV2 and TRBJ2-7, with TRBD1 identical over 7 bases. Trimming at V came to 6 bases and at J to 1 base, leaving 3 bases not matched to a gene. Germline CDR1 and CDR2: SNHLY and FYNNEI. This CDR3 has 13 amino acids. This CDR3 is CASRDRLSYEQYF. The CDR3 DNA is TGTGCCAGCAGGGACAGGTTATCCTACGAGCAGTACTTC.

The chain employs TRBV29-1 and TRBJ2-2, with 7 bases lining up with TRBD1. Germline trimming cut 7 bases from V and 5 bases from J; bases unmatched to any gene: 7. Germline V gene data show CDR1 as SQVTM and CDR2 as ANQGSEA. This CDR3 has 13 amino acids. For the CDR3, the DNA is TGCAGCGCGAGGGGGCAAAGGACCGGGGAGCTGTTTTTT. This sequence encodes CSARGQRTGELFF.

The rearrangement joins TRBV6-1 to TRBJ2-7, with 9 bases identical to TRBD2. The CDR3 covers 16 residues. CDR1 is MNHNS and CDR2 is SASEGT in the germline V gene. The V gene end was trimmed by 3 bases and the J gene end by 3 bases; junction bases not matched to a gene: 9. As DNA, the CDR3 is TGTGCCAGCAGTGATTGGTTAAGCGGGGGGTACTACGAGCAGTACTTC. Translation gives CASSDWLSGGYYEQYF.

This clonotype appeared a few times. The chain combines TRBV29-1 with TRBJ2-2, with 7 bases identical to TRBD2. Per the germline V gene, CDR1 is SQVTM and CDR2 is ANQGSEA. The CDR3 is made up of 15 amino acids. Germline trimming cut 0 bases from V and 7 bases from J; bases unmatched to any gene: 8. In DNA form, the CDR3 reads TGCAGCGTTGAAGATCTGGAGGGAGGGAACGGGGAGCTGTTTTTT. It specifies CSVEDLEGGNGELFF.

The chain uses TRBV5-5 and TRBJ1-5; D perhaps matches TRBD1 (6 bases). Deletions cut 1 base from V and 6 bases from J, with 8 bases between. Germline CDR1 SGHKS, CDR2 YYEKEE (reference sequence). The CDR3 totals 13 residues. This CDR3 is CASSLRGAQPQHF. For the CDR3, the DNA is TGTGCCAGCAGCTTGCGGGGGGCTCAGCCCCAGCATTTT.

This clonotype was counted between two and nine times. The CDR3 region has the DNA TGCAGTGCTAGAGGGATTATAGTTTCCTACGAGCAGTACTTC. It yields the protein CSARGIIVSYEQYF. The gene calls are TRBV20-1 and TRBJ2-7; no clear D. The germline V gene has CDR1 DFQATT and CDR2 SNEGSKA (reference sequence). The CDR3 spans 14 residues. The ends were cut back, 1 base at V and 1 base at J, with 11 bases in the middle.

The chain uses TRBV29-1 and TRBJ1-1, with 8 bases lining up with TRBD1. Unmatched junction bases numbered 3, after V lost 3 bases and J lost 0 bases. The CDR3 loop spans 14 amino acids. Germline V CDR1 and CDR2: SQVTM, ANQGSEA. CDR3 sequence: CSVEYRGMNTEAFF. CDR3 sequence (DNA): TGCAGCGTTGAGTACAGGGGGATGAACACTGAAGCTTTCTTT.

This clonotype was picked up many times. This chain uses TRBV7-8 with TRBJ1-4, with D tentatively TRBD1 (6 bases). V lost 1 base, J lost 8 bases, and 17 bases lay in between. This CDR3 has 16 amino acids. CDR1 and CDR2 (germline): SGHVS, FQNEAQ. CDR3 loop: CASSLGGTGHPEKLFF. The CDR3 DNA is TGTGCCAGCAGCTTAGGGGGTACAGGGCACCCCGAAAAACTGTTTTTT.

The chain is built from TRBV21-1 and TRBJ2-5. TRBV21-1 is described as a pseudogene. This CDR3 region has 14 residues. Here the CDR3 reads CASSKEGYQETQYF. CDR3 nucleotides: TGTGCCAGCAGCAAAGAAGGGTACCAAGAGACCCAGTACTTC.

V is TRBV6-5 and J is TRBJ2-1; 8 nucleotides line up with TRBD2. V lost 0 bases, J lost 8 bases, and 9 bases stayed unmatched. CDR1 is MNHEY, CDR2 SVGAGI, per germline. The CDR3 spans 16 residues. CDR3 loop: CASSYSLAGLSDEQFF. For the CDR3, the DNA is TGTGCCAGCAGTTACTCGCTAGCGGGCTTGAGCGATGAGCAGTTCTTC.

The V call is TRBV7-8, the J call TRBJ2-5; D not resolved. Germline V CDR1 and CDR2: SGHVS, FQNEAQ. The CDR3 runs to 15 residues. Trimming stripped 1 base from V and 1 base from J, with 10 bases between. The CDR3: CASSLVPGAQETQYF. The CDR3 nucleotides are TGTGCCAGCAGCTTAGTTCCCGGCGCCCAAGAGACCCAGTACTTC.

This chain links TRBV28 with TRBJ1-2, with a weak D call TRBD1 (5 bases). This CDR3 spans 12 amino acids. The germline V and J ends were trimmed by 6 bases and 8 bases, with 13 bases remaining between them. The germline V gene has CDR1 MDHEN and CDR2 SYDVKM. CDR3: CASSRDRGGYTF. CDR3 coding DNA: TGTGCCAGCAGCAGGGACCGCGGAGGCTACACCTTC.

The table lists this clonotype with a few counts. V gene TRBV6-2 or TRBV6-3 combines with J gene TRBJ2-7, with 7 bases matching TRBD1. Trimming at V came to 6 bases and at J to 3 bases, leaving 8 bases not matched to a gene. This CDR3 is 14 amino acids long. Germline V gene sequence: CDR1 MNHEY, CDR2 SVGEGT. This CDR3 reads CASRIQGFGYEQYF. CDR3 DNA: TGTGCCAGCAGGATACAGGGGTTTGGCTACGAGCAGTACTTC.

The rearrangement links TRBV29-1 to TRBJ2-7; 8 bases are shared with TRBD2. Germline-derived CDR1 and CDR2 are SQVTM and ANQGSEA. With V trimmed by 5 bases and J by 3 bases, 6 bases remained unmatched. The CDR3 loop spans 13 amino acids. The CDR3 DNA sequence: TGCAGCGTTCGGGAGGGGCACCTCTACGAGCAGTACTTC. Its protein is CSVREGHLYEQYF.

This chain uses TRBV10-3 with TRBJ2-1; 9 bases are shared with TRBD1. Germline lookup yields CDR1 ENHRY and CDR2 SYGVKD. This CDR3 has 15 amino acids. V trimming: 3 bases; J trimming: 4 bases; junction bases outside the gene matches: 4. CDR3 in DNA: TGTGCCATCAGTGACTGGGACAGGGAGTACAATGAGCAGTTCTTC. This sequence encodes CAISDWDREYNEQFF.